These T cell receptor beta chains were read from a single sample in a study of T-cell memory formation after mild COVID-19. TCRdb fed the 5' RACE reads into MiXCR, producing one record per CDR3 protein. The data contain nearly 200,000 distinct CDR3 sequences, approximately 20% of them seen just once; the ten biggest clones take up around 2.4%. The sequencing input was PBMCs or a T cell subset sorted from them (not recorded which). All receptors derive from an adult woman who had mild COVID-19 (a few samples of this study predate the infection). Cell type and time point are not known. Each CDR3 is given with its conserved first and last residue. The D gene is left open where the match is weak. Clone size is stated in some rows and not others, as once, few, many or a class when expanded.

d_gene,v_gene,j_gene,abundance,len,CDR3nt,CDR3aa
TRBD2,TRBV27,TRBJ2-1,.,17,TGTGCCAGCAGTTTAATACTAGCGGGAGCATATTGGAATGAGCAGTTCTTC,CASSLILAGAYWNEQFF
.,TRBV20-1,TRBJ2-7,few,15,TGCAGTGCTAGAGATCTGGTCGCCTCCTCCTACGAGCAGTACTTC,CSARDLVASSYEQYF
.,TRBV7-2,TRBJ2-2,.,12,TGTGCCAGCAGCTCAAGGGCCGGGGAGCTGTTTTTT,CASSSRAGELFF
TRBD1,TRBV7-2,TRBJ2-1,.,14,TGTGCCAGCAGCCTGAGGGACAGGGTAAATGAGCAGTTCTTC,CASSLRDRVNEQFF
.,TRBV12-3/TRBV12-4,TRBJ1-1,.,15,TGTGCCAGCAGTTTGTGGGGGACTATGAACACTGAAGCTTTCTTT,CASSLWGTMNTEAFF
.,TRBV6-1,TRBJ2-3,few,15,TGTGCCAGCAGTCGGACTTTCCCTAGCACAGATACGCAGTATTTT,CASSRTFPSTDTQYF
TRBD1,TRBV5-1,TRBJ2-5,few,14,TGCGCCAGCAGCGTGAGGACAGGGTCCGAGACCCAGTACTTC,CASSVRTGSETQYF
.,TRBV11-2,TRBJ1-1,few,12,TGTGCCAGCAGCTTAGTCCAGGACAGCTCTTTCTTT,CASSLVQDSSFF
.,TRBV18,TRBJ1-3,few,14,TGTGCCAGCTCACCACAGGTCTCTGGAAACACCATATATTTT,CASSPQVSGNTIYF
.,TRBV5-1,TRBJ2-1,few,16,TGCGCCAGCAGCTCCGGTCTAGGAGCTTCCTACAATGAGCAGTTCTTC,CASSSGLGASYNEQFF
.,TRBV18,TRBJ2-3,few,13,TGTGCCAGCTCATCCGCTAGCACAGATACGCAGTATTTT,CASSSASTDTQYF
TRBD1,TRBV19,TRBJ1-2,.,14,TGTGCCAGTAAGGGCTGGGACAGGGCGTTTGGCTACACCTTC,CASKGWDRAFGYTF
.,TRBV5-1,TRBJ1-1,.,15,TGCGCCAGCAGTCCAACAGGGCCGGTCGACACTGAAGCTTTCTTT,CASSPTGPVDTEAFF
TRBD2,TRBV6-6,TRBJ2-5,.,13,TGTGCCAGCAGTGCCACTCCCGGGACTAGCATTCACTTC,CASSATPGTSIHF
.,TRBV5-1,TRBJ2-6,few,13,TGCGCCAGCAGCGTCTCTGGGGCCAACGTCCTGACTTTC,CASSVSGANVLTF
TRBD2,TRBV12-3/TRBV12-4,TRBJ2-7,few,14,TGTGCCAGCGCGAAGGGTGGGAGGGCGAGCGAGCAGTACTTC,CASAKGGRASEQYF
TRBD2,TRBV5-1,TRBJ2-5,few,16,TGCGCCAGCAGCTTACTAGCGGGGGCCACGCAAGAGACCCAGTACTTC,CASSLLAGATQETQYF
.,TRBV6-2/TRBV6-3,TRBJ2-7,.,12,TGTGCCAGCAGGGACTTTTCGGGGGAGCAGTACTTC,CASRDFSGEQYF
.,TRBV10-3,TRBJ1-2,.,13,TGTGCCACCTTACCGGGACCGTATTATGGCTACACCTTC,CATLPGPYYGYTF
.,TRBV30,TRBJ2-3,.,14,TGTGCCTGGTCCTACTCGGGATCCACAGATACGCAGTATTTT,CAWSYSGSTDTQYF
TRBD2,TRBV12-3/TRBV12-4,TRBJ2-3,.,16,TGTGCCAGCAGTATTAGCGGGAGAGTAAGCACAGATACGCAGTATTTT,CASSISGRVSTDTQYF
TRBD2,TRBV4-2,TRBJ2-5,many,18,TGTGCCAGCAGCCAAGATCAGATAGCGGGGGGTATCGAAGAGACCCAGTACTTC,CASSQDQIAGGIEETQYF
.,TRBV23-1,TRBJ2-1,few,15,TGCGCCAGCAGTCAAAGCACTAGCTGGAACAATGAGCAGTTCTTC,CASSQSTSWNNEQFF
.,TRBV15,TRBJ1-1,once,15,TGTGCCACCAGCCCGGCCTGGGGGAGGGACACTGAAGCTTTCTTT,CATSPAWGRDTEAFF
.,TRBV7-8,TRBJ2-3,.,16,TGTGCCAGCAGCTTAATGGAACGGACTGTCCCAGATACGCAGTATTTT,CASSLMERTVPDTQYF
.,TRBV20-1,TRBJ1-2,.,14,TGCAGTGCTAGATCGACATGGTCCAACTATGGCTACACCTTC,CSARSTWSNYGYTF
TRBD1,TRBV7-2,TRBJ2-7,.,15,TGTGCCAGCAGCGGACGACAGGGGGGATCCTACGAGCAGTACTTC,CASSGRQGGSYEQYF
TRBD2,TRBV18,TRBJ2-1,.,15,TGTGCCAGCTCACTGCAGCGGGGGGGCACGACTGGGCAGTTCTTC,CASSLQRGGTTGQFF
TRBD1,TRBV14,TRBJ1-2,few,14,TGTGCCAGCAGCCAAGGACAGGGCAACTATGGCTACACCTTC,CASSQGQGNYGYTF
TRBD1,TRBV4-1,TRBJ1-5,.,17,TGCGCCAGCAGCCAAGCCAGTTCGCAGGGGGTGAATCAGCCCCAGCATTTT,CASSQASSQGVNQPQHF
TRBD2,TRBV3-1,TRBJ2-2,few,14,TGTGCCAGCACTACTAGCGGGGGGGCCGGGGAGCTGTTTTTT,CASTTSGGAGELFF
TRBD1,TRBV5-1,TRBJ1-1,few,16,TGCGCCAGCAGCTTGGCCGTACAGGGGGCTGTCACTGAAGCTTTCTTT,CASSLAVQGAVTEAFF
TRBD1,TRBV7-2,TRBJ2-5,.,14,TGTGCCAGCAGGCCACAGGGGGCCCAAGAGACCCAGTACTTC,CASRPQGAQETQYF
.,TRBV7-3,TRBJ1-1,many,13,TGTGCCAGCAGATTTGATTCATACACTGAAGCTTTCTTT,CASRFDSYTEAFF
.,TRBV7-2,TRBJ1-2,.,17,TGTGCCAGCAGCTCCCGAGGCTGGGACATGGATAACTATGGCTACACCTTC,CASSSRGWDMDNYGYTF
.,TRBV12-3/TRBV12-4,TRBJ1-1,.,13,TGTGCCAGCACCAAACAGAGGTACACTGAAGCTTTCTTT,CASTKQRYTEAFF
.,TRBV20-1,TRBJ2-3,few,13,TGCAGTGCTACGTACTGGGGATCAGATACGCAGTATTTT,CSATYWGSDTQYF
.,TRBV18,TRBJ1-2,.,15,TGTGCCAGCTCACCGCAGGGAAGCTTTCGCTATGGCTACACCTTC,CASSPQGSFRYGYTF
TRBD1,TRBV5-6,TRBJ1-5,few,14,TGTGCCAGCAGCGCTACAGGGGGCAATCAGCCCCAGCATTTT,CASSATGGNQPQHF
.,TRBV30,TRBJ2-1,few,17,TGTGCCTGGAGTCCTGGAGGGGGTTTCGGGTCCTACAATGAGCAGTTCTTC,CAWSPGGGFGSYNEQFF
.,TRBV12-3/TRBV12-4,TRBJ2-1,few,13,TGTGCCAGCAGTTTCCCCGCGGGCAATGAGCAGTTCTTC,CASSFPAGNEQFF
.,TRBV19,TRBJ2-2,.,11,TGTGCCAGTAGTGCAACCGGGGAGCTGTTTTTT,CASSATGELFF
TRBD1,TRBV20-1,TRBJ2-5,.,14,TGCAGTGCTGGTCGGACAGGGTTCCAAGAGACCCAGTACTTC,CSAGRTGFQETQYF
.,TRBV4-2,TRBJ1-1,.,13,TGTGCCAGCAGCCAAGATCGTGGGGGCTTGGCTTTCTTT,CASSQDRGGLAFF
TRBD1,TRBV29-1,TRBJ1-1,.,14,TGCAGCGGAAAGACAGGGTGGTTGAACACTGAAGCTTTCTTT,CSGKTGWLNTEAFF
.,TRBV20-1,TRBJ2-4,.,14,TGCAGTGTTCCGGCCCTACTAGCCAAAAACATTCAGTACTTC,CSVPALLAKNIQYF
.,TRBV7-9,TRBJ2-5,few,14,TGTGCCAGCAGTCAGACAGCACGTTTAGAGACCCAGTACTTC,CASSQTARLETQYF
.,TRBV30,TRBJ1-1,.,14,TGTGCCTGGACCCCAGGACGGTTTAACACTGAAGCTTTCTTT,CAWTPGRFNTEAFF
.,TRBV5-1,TRBJ1-2,few,14,TGCGCCAGCAGCTTTGGAGGGGCGGACTATGGCTACACCTTC,CASSFGGADYGYTF
.,TRBV12-3/TRBV12-4,TRBJ1-5,few,12,TGTGCCAGCAGGGGGGCAGGTCAGCCCCAGCATTTT,CASRGAGQPQHF
.,TRBV4-3,TRBJ2-3,many,15,TGCGCCAGCAGCCAAGTTGGCCTAGCCACAGATACGCAGTATTTT,CASSQVGLATDTQYF
.,TRBV5-1,TRBJ1-1,few,13,TGCGCCAGCAGCCAACACTGGAACACTGAAGCTTTCTTT,CASSQHWNTEAFF
TRBD2,TRBV20-1,TRBJ2-5,few,13,TGCAGTGCCCCAGCGGGGGTCACAGAGACCCAGTACTTC,CSAPAGVTETQYF
TRBD2,TRBV2,TRBJ2-7,once,16,TGTGCCAGCAGTAGCGGGAGGGCGAGACACCACTACGAGCAGTACTTC,CASSSGRARHHYEQYF
.,TRBV2,TRBJ2-7,.,13,TGTGCCAGCAGTGCTGGGACTTTCTACGAGCAGTACTTC,CASSAGTFYEQYF